This T cell receptor (beta chain) was recovered during a study of T cell responses to AZD1222 COVID-19 vaccine. Pooling of second doses given at about 4 or about 12 weeks was done. With regard to this clone: Its antigen is as yet unknown.

The assay was immunoSEQ multiplex PCR, and TCRdb's table has in-frame clones only and misses some. The sample has about 150,000 clones, roughly nine tenths seen once. General observations from the study: Donors, mostly white British, included more females; clonal diversity was possibly underestimated. Along spike, vaccine-associated CD4 TCRs were found throughout, with dominance at 160-218 and 743-854. The peak T cell response came first, and repertoires were sampled only after it.

This CDR3 comprises 15 residues. Germline CDR1 SGHNT, CDR2 YYREEE (reference sequence). V shed 0 bases and J shed 4 bases, with 14 bases lying between them. This chain links TRBV5-4 with TRBJ2-7, with D perhaps TRBD1 (6 bases). The TCR originated in an adult who received the AZD1222 COVID-19 vaccine. Sequences were derived from peripheral blood, sampled 28 days after the second AZD1222 dose. The CDR3 here is CASSLGSGDPYEQYF. The CDR3 nucleotides read TGTGCCAGCAGCTTGGGTTCAGGGGACCCTTACGAGCAGTACTTC.